The present T cell receptor (beta chain) was sequenced within a study of T cell repertoires in cytomegalovirus infection. Study context: Indicated by public TCR beta signatures were CMV infection and matching HLA type. Study findings and constraints: Adding up the frequency of public TCR beta families identified people who carried CMV plus the relevant HLA. HLA-C-restricted CMV-specific TCR beta clonotypes prevailed in the ex vivo response.

There are a few counts of this clonotype. What it binds is unknown. There are 16 residues in the CDR3. Germline CDR1 and CDR2: SGHRS and YFSETQ. V lost 4 bases to trimming and J lost 4 bases; unmatched junction nucleotides: 9. TCRdb used MiXCR to reprocess the reads, holding one entry per CDR3 protein. The sample shows fewer than 700,000 distinct CDR3 sequences, 20% to 25% of them seen only once. The chain links TRBV5-1 to TRBJ2-2; 8 bases line up with TRBD1. This receptor was obtained from a human donor in good health (CMV status not recorded). Some clones in this sample may be carry-over from other donors' samples. The sequencing input was CD8+ T cells from PBMCs. CDR3 sequence reads: CASSTDRGGFTGELFF. The CDR3 nucleotides are TGCGCCAGCAGCACTGACAGGGGCGGTTTCACCGGGGAGCTGTTTTTT.